The 2 T cell receptor beta chains presented below share a single source sample, sequenced in a study of CD4+ T cells in melanoma. TCRdb keeps only in-frame clones here, not all; method: immunoSEQ multiplex PCR. The listing records dozens of clones. The sequencing sample was made of a T cell line or clone, from whole sample or a sorted T cell fraction (not recorded which). The origin of the receptors is a human donor with melanoma. Some clones in this sample may be carry-over from other donors' samples.

The chain employs TRBV7-9 and TRBJ2-1; D is undetermined. Germline V gene sequence: CDR1 SEHNR, CDR2 FQNEAQ (reference sequence). This CDR3 is 15 amino acids long. V lost 1 base and J lost 4, with 11 bases in between. The CDR3 reads CASSLVSAIYNEQFF. CDR3 DNA sequence: TGTGCCAGCAGCTTAGTGAGCGCAATTTACAATGAGCAGTTCTTC.

The CDR3 nucleotides are TGCGCCAGCAGCTTGGCCGGGGGGCAAGAGACCCAGTACTTC. Residues: CASSLAGGQETQYF. The genes are TRBV5-1 and TRBJ2-5; 7 bases align to TRBD2. With V trimmed by 0 bases and J by 2 bases, 1 base remained unmatched. The CDR3 spans 14 residues. Germline loops: CDR1 SGHRS, CDR2 YFSETQ.